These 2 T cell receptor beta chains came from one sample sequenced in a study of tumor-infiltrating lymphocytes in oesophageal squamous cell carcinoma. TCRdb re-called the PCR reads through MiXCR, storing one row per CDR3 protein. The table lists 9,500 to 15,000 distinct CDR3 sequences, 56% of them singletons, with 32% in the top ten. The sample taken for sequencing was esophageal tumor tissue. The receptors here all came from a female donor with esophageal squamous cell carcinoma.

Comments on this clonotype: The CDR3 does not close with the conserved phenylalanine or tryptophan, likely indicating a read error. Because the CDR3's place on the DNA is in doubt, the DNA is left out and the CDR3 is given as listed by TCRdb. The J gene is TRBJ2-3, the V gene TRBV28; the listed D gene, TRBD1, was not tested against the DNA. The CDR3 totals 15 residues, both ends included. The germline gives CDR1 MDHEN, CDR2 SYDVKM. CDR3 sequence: CASSSQGYNEQFFGP.

CDR3 sequence: CASSRTGTSGSWAETQYF. As DNA, the CDR3 is TGTGCCAGCTCACGGACCGGGACTAGCGGGAGTTGGGCAGAGACCCAGTACTTC. This chain uses TRBV18 with TRBJ2-1; 14 nucleotides agree with TRBD2. The end of the DNA aligns better with TRBJ2-5, so the J call may be wrong. This CDR3 comprises 18 residues. Germline CDR1 KGHSH, CDR2 LQKENI.